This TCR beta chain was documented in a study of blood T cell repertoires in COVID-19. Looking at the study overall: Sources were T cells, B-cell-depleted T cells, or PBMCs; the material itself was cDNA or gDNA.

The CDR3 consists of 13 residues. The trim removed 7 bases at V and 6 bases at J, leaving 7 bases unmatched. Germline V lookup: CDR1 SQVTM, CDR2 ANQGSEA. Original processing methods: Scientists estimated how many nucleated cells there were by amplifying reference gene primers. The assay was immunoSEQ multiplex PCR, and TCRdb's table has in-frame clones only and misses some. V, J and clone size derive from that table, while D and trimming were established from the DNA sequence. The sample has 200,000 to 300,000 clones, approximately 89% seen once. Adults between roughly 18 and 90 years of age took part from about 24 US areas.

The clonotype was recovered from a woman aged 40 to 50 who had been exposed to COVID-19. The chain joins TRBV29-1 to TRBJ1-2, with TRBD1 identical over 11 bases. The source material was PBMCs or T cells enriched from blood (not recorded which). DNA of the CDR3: TGCAGCGGATGGACAGGGGGCAATAATGGCTACACCTTC. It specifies CSGWTGGNNGYTF.